Below, one T cell receptor beta chain is given with its context. This sample stems from a study of OX40 agonist ivuxolimab in advanced cancers. Libraries were prepared by immunoSEQ multiplex PCR; TCRdb keeps only in-frame clonotypes and omits some of them. The profile shows tens of thousands of clones, around 84% of them singletons. This CDR3 is built from 12 residues. Trimming pared 6 bases from V and 9 bases from J, leaving 11 bases between. Germline CDR1 SEHNR, CDR2 FQNEAQ (reference sequence). The chain combines TRBV7-9 with TRBJ1-4, with D unclear. This TCR came from an adult with an advanced solid tumor such as melanoma, head and neck, liver or kidney cancer. This sample comprised CD4+ or CD8+ T cells sorted from blood, obtained in a trial of the OX40 agonist ivuxolimab. DNA of the CDR3: TGTGCCAGCAGGAATTTCAATAAAAAACTGTTTTTT. Amino acid sequence: CASRNFNKKLFF.